Listed below are T cell receptor beta chains from one sample, sequenced in a study of T cell repertoires in cytomegalovirus infection. MiXCR was run by TCRdb on the reads, yielding one entry per CDR3 protein. The data show 650,000 to 850,000 distinct CDR3 sequences, under 35% seen once. No antigen has been assigned to these receptors. The sequenced sample was cultured CD8+ T cells from PBMCs, obtained from culture after CMV antigen stimulation. All receptors come from a human donor in good health (CMV status not recorded). Some clones in this sample may be carry-over from other donors' samples. Both conserved end residues are trimmed from each CDR3.

>TRBV12-3/TRBV12-4|TRBJ1-2
ASSVGRTYGYT
>TRBV5-1|TRBJ1-2
ASSSSGPGAYGYT
>TRBV10-3|TRBJ2-1
AISESIQGSSYNEQF
>TRBV7-8|TRBJ1-5
ASSDDINQPQH
>TRBV6-1|TRBJ2-5
ASSEGRYLETQY
>TRBV6-5|TRBJ2-1
ASGTSGALVGEQF
>TRBV5-4|TRBJ1-1
ASGDGRVTEAF
>TRBV7-2|TRBJ1-5
ASSLDSRGNQPQH
>TRBV12-3/TRBV12-4|TRBJ2-2
ASSFTGANTGELF
>TRBV15|TRBJ1-6
ATSTDRSSYNSPLH
>TRBV6-6|TRBJ1-6
ASSYGYNSPLH
>TRBV6-2/TRBV6-3|TRBJ2-3
ASSPFLDTQY
>TRBV12-3/TRBV12-4|TRBJ1-1
ASSLRGTGKNTEAF
>TRBV27|TRBJ2-3
ASSSILGGGTDTQY
>TRBV24-1|TRBJ2-6
ATRPPGANVLT
>TRBV20-1|TRBJ1-5
SARDRTGGSQPQH
>TRBV7-8|TRBJ2-1
ASSLVPLTGSLSYNEQF
>TRBV5-3|TRBJ2-1
ASSWPSGHEGGHEQF
>TRBV6-6|TRBJ1-2
ASSYSTGREGYT
>TRBV7-9|TRBJ1-1
ASSHHSTGGTEAF
>TRBV6-2/TRBV6-3|TRBJ2-3
ASSYSDSTDTQY
>TRBV25-1|TRBJ1-2
ASIDSFLANYGYT